This TCR beta chain was sequenced for a study of blood T cell repertoires in COVID-19. Study information: The cDNA or gDNA used as material had been derived from T cells, B-cell-depleted T cells, or PBMCs.

Participants had their cohort set by participant-reported clinical history. The ends lost 7 bases at V and 7 bases at J; junction bases unmatched: 8. The CDR3 runs to 14 residues. The germline gives CDR1 SNHLY, CDR2 FYNNEI. Per the original methods: Amplification of reference gene primers provided the estimated nucleated cell counts. Clones were read by immunoSEQ multiplex PCR, and TCRdb kept only the in-frame ones, dropping some. From that table come the V and J calls and clone size; the DNA was used to work out D and trimming. Of over 250,000 clones in the sample, 75% to 90% were seen once. The source is a woman aged 18-29 years who had recovered from COVID-19. This chain joins TRBV2 and TRBJ2-2, with 8 bases lining up with TRBD2. Sequences were obtained from PBMCs or T cells enriched from blood (not recorded which). CDR3 sequence: CASKLLRGDGELFF. CDR3 sequence (DNA): TGTGCCAGCAAACTACTGCGGGGGGACGGGGAGCTGTTTTTT.